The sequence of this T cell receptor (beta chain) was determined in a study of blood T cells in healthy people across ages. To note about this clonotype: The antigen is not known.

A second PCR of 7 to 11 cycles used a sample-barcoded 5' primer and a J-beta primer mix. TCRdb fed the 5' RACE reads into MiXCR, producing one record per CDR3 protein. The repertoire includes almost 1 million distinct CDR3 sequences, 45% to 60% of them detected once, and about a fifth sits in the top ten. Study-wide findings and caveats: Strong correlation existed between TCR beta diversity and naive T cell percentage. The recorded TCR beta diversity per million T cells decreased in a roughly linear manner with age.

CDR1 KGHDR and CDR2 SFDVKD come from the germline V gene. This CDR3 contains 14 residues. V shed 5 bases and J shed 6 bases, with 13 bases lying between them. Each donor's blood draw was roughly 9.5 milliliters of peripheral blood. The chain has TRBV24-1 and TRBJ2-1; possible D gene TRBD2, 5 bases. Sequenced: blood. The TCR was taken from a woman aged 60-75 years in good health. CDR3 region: CATSGNPLANEQFF. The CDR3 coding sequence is TGTGCCACCAGTGGTAACCCCCTAGCCAATGAGCAGTTCTTC.